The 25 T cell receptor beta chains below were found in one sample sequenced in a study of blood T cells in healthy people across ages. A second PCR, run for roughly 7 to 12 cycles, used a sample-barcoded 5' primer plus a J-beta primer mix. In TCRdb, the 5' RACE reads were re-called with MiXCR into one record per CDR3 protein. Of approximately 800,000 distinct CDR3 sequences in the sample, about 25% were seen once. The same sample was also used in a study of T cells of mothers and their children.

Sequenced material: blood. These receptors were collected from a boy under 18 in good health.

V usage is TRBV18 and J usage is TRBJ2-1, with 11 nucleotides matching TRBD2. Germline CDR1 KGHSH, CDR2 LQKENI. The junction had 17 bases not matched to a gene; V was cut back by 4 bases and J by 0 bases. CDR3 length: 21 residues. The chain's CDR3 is CASSRSQVAGGPGSSYNEQFF. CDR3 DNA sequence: TGTGCCAGCTCACGTTCTCAAGTAGCGGGAGGGCCGGGCAGCTCCTACAATGAGCAGTTCTTC.

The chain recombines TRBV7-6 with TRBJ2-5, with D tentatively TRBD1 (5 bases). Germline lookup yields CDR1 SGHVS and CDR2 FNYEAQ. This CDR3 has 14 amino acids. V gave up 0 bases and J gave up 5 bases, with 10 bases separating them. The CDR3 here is CASSLAPAGETQYF. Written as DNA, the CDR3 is TGTGCCAGCAGCTTAGCGCCGGCAGGGGAGACCCAGTACTTC.

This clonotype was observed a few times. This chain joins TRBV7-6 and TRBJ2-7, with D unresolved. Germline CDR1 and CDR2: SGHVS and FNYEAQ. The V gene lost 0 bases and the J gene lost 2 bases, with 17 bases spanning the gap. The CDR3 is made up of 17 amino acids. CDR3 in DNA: TGTGCCAGCAGCTTAGCGAATGGAATCGGGCAGCCCTACGAGCAGTACTTC. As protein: CASSLANGIGQPYEQYF.

Here the CDR3 reads CATSRDPRGDEKLFF. CDR3 bases: TGTGCCACCAGCAGAGATCCCAGGGGAGATGAAAAACTGTTTTTT. J is TRBJ1-4 and V is TRBV15; maybe TRBD1 (6 bases). The CDR3 loop spans 15 amino acids. Germline assignment: CDR1 LNHNV and CDR2 YYDKDF (reference sequence). Trimming pared 0 bases from V and 6 bases from J, leaving 11 bases between. The variable domain in full, with the rest retrieved from reference TRBV15 and TRBJ1-4, is DAMVIQNPRYQVTQFGKPVTLSCSQTLNHNVMYWYQQKSSQAPKLLFHYYDKDFNNEADTPDNFQSRRPNTSFCFLDIRSPGLGDTAMYLCATSRDPRGDEKLFFGSGTQLSVL.

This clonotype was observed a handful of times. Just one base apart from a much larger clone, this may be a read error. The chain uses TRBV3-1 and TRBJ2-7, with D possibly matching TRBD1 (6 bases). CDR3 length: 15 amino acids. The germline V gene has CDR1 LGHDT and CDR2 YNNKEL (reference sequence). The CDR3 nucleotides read TGTGCCGGCAGTCTCAGGGGCGCTGAGGGATACGAGCAGTACTTC. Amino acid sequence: CAGSLRGAEGYEQYF.

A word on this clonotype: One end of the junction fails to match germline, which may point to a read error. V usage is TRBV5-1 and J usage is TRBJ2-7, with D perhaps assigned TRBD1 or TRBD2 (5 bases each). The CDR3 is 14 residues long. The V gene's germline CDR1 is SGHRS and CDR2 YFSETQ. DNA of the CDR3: TGCGCCAGCAGCCCGGGGACGGCTTCCTACGTGCAGTACTTC. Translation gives CASSPGTASYVQYF.

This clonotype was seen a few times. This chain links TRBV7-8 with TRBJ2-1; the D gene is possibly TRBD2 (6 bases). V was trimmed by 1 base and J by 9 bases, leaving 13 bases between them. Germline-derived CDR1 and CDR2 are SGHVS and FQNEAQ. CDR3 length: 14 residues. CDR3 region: CASSLDGGFGEQFF. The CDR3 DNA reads TGTGCCAGCAGCTTAGACGGGGGATTCGGTGAGCAGTTCTTC.

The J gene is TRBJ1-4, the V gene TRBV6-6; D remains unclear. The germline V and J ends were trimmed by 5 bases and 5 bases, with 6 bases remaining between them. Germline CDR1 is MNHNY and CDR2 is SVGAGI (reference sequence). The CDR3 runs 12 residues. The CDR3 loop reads CASSAENEKLFF. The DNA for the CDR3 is TGTGCCAGCAGTGCGGAAAATGAAAAACTGTTTTTT.

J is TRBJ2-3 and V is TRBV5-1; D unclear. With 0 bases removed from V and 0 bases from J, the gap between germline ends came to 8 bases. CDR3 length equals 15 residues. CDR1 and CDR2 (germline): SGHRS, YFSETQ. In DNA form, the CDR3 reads TGCGCCAGCAGCTTGGGGACGCCTAGCACAGATACGCAGTATTTT. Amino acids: CASSLGTPSTDTQYF. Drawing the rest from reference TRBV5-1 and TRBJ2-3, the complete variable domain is KAGVTQTPRYLIKTRGQQVTLSCSPISGHRSVSWYQQTPGQGLQFLFEYFSETQRNKGNFPGRFSGRQFSNSRSEMNVSTLELGDSALYLCASSLGTPSTDTQYFGPGTRLTVL.

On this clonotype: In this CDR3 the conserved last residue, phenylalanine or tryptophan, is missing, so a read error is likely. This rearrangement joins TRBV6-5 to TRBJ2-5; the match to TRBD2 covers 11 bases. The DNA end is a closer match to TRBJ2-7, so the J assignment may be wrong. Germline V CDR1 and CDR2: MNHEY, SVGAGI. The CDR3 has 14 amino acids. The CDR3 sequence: CASNPGLAEYEQYL. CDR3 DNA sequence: TGTGCCAGCAACCCGGGACTAGCGGAATACGAGCAGTACCTC.

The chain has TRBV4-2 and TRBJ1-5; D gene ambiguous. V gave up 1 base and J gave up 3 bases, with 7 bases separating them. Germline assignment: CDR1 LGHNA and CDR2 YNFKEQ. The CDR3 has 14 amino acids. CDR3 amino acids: CASSQVQDNQPQHF. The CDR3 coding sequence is TGTGCCAGCAGCCAAGTGCAGGACAATCAGCCCCAGCATTTT.

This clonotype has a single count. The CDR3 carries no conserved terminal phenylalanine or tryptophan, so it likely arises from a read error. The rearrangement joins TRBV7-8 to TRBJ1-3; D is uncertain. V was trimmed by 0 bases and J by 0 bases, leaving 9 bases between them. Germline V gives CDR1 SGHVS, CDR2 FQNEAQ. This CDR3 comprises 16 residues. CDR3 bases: TGTGCCAGCAGCTTAGCAGGTGCAGGCTCTGGAAACACCATATATCTT. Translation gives CASSLAGAGSGNTIYL.

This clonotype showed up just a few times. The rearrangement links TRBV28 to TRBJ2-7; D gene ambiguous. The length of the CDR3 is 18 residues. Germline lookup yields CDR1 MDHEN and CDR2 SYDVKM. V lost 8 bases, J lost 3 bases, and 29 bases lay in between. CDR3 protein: CASRTKSTRYTMSYEQYF. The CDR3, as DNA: TGTGCCAGCCGAACGAAATCAACCCGATACACAATGAGCTACGAGCAGTACTTC.

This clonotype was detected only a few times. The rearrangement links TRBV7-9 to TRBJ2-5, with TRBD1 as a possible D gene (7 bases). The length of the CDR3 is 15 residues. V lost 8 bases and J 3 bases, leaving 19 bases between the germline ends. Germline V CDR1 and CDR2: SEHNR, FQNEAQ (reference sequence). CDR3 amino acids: CASAGRPQGEETQYF. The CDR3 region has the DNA TGTGCCAGCGCGGGGAGGCCCCAGGGGGAAGAGACCCAGTACTTC.

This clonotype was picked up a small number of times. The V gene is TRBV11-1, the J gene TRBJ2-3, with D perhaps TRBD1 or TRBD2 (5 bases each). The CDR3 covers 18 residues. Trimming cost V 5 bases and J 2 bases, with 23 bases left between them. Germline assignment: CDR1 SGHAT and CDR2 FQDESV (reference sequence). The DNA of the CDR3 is TGTGCCAGCAGCACACATCCGGGACGTTCGCCCTTCACAGATACGCAGTATTTT. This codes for CASSTHPGRSPFTDTQYF.

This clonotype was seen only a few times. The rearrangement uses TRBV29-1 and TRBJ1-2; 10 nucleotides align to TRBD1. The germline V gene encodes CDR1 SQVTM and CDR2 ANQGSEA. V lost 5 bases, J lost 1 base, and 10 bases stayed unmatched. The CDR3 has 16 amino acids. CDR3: CSVSKGTGALNYGYTF. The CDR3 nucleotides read TGCAGCGTTTCTAAAGGGACAGGGGCACTTAACTATGGCTACACCTTC.

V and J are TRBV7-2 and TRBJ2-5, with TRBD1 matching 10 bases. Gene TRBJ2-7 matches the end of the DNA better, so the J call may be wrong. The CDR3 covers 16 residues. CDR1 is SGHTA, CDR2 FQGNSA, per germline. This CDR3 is CASSFGTGDFFYEQYF. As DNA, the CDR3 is TGTGCCAGCAGCTTCGGGACAGGGGATTTTTTTTACGAGCAGTACTTC.

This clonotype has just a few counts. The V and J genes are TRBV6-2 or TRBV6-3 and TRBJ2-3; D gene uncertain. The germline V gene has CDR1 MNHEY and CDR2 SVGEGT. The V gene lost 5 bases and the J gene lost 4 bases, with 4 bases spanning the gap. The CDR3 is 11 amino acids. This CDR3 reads CASSNSDTQYF. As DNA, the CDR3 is TGTGCCAGCAGTAATTCAGATACGCAGTATTTT.

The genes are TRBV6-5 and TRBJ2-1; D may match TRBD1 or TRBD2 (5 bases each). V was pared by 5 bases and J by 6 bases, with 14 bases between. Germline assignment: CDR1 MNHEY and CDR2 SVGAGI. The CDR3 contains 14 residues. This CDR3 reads CASSPSGAGNEQFF. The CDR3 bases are TGTGCCAGCAGTCCCTCCGGGGCGGGCAATGAGCAGTTCTTC.

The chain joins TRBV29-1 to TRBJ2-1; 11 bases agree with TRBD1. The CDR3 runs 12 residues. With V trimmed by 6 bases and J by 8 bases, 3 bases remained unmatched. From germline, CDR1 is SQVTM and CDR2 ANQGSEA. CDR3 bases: TGCAGCGTGGACAGGGGGCTCGATGAGCAGTTCTTC. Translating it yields CSVDRGLDEQFF.

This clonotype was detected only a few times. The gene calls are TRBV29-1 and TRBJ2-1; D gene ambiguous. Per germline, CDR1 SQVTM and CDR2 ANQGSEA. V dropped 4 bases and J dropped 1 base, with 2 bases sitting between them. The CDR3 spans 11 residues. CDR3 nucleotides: TGCAGCGTTGTTTCCTACAATGAGCAGTTCTTC. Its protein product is CSVVSYNEQFF.

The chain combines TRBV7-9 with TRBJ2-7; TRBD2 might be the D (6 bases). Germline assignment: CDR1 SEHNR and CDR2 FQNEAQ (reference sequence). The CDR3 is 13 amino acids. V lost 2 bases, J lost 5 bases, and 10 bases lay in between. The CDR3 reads CASSLPGSNEQYF. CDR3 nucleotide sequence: TGTGCCAGCAGCTTACCCGGGAGCAACGAGCAGTACTTC.

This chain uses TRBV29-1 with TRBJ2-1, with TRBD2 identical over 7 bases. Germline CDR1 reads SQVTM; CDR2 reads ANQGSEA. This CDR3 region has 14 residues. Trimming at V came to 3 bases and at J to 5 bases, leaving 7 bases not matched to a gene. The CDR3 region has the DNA TGCAGCGTTGACCCGGGACTAATGAACAATGAGCAGTTCTTC. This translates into CSVDPGLMNNEQFF.

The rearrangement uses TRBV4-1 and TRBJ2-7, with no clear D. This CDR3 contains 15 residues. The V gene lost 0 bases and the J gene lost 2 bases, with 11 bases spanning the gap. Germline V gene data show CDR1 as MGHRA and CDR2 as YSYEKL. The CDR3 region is CASSQDNPGAYEQYF. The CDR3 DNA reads TGCGCCAGCAGCCAAGATAATCCAGGAGCCTACGAGCAGTACTTC.

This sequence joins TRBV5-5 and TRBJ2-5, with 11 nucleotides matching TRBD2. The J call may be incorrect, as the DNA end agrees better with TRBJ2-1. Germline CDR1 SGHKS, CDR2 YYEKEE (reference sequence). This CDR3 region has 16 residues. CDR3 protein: CASSDWRLAGHNEQFF. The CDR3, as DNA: TGTGCCAGCAGCGATTGGCGACTAGCGGGGCACAATGAGCAGTTCTTC.